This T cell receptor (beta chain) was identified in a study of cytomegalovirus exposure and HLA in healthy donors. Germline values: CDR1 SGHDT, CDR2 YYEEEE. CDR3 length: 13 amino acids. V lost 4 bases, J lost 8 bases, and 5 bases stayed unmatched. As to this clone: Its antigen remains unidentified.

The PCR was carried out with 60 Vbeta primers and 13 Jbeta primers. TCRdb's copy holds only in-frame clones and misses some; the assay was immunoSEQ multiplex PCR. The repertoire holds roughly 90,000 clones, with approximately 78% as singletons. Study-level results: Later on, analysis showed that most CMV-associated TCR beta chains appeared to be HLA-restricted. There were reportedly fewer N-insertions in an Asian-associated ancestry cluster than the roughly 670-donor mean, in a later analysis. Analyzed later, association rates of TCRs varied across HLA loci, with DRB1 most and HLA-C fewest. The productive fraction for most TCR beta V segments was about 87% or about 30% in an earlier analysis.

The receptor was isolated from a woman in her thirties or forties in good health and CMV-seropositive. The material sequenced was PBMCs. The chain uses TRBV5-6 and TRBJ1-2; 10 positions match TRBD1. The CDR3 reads CASSPGTGAGYTF. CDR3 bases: TGTGCCAGCAGCCCCGGGACAGGGGCGGGCTACACCTTC.